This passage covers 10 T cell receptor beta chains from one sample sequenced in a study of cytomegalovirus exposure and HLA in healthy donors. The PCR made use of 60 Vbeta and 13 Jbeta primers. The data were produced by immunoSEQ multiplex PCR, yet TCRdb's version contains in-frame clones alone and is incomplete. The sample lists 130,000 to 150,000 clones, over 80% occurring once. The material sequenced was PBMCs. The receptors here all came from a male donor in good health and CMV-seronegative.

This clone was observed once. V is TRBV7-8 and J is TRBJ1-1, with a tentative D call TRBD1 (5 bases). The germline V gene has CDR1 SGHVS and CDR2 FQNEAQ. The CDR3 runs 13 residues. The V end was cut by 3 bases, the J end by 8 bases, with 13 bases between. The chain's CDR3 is CASSFYPRQEAFF. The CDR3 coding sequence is TGTGCCAGCAGCTTCTACCCCAGACAGGAAGCTTTCTTT.

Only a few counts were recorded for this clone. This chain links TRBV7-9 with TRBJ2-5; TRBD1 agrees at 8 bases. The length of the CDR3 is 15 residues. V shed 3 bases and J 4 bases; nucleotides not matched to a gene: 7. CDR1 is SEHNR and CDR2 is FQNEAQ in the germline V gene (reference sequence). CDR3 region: CASSFVGTGRETQYF. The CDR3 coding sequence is TGTGCCAGCAGCTTTGTGGGGACAGGAAGAGAGACCCAGTACTTC.

CDR3 residues: CASSSGTSVGANVLTF. Written as DNA, the CDR3 is TGTGCCAGCAGCTCTGGGACTAGTGTGGGGGCCAACGTCCTGACTTTC. The V call is TRBV7-3, the J call TRBJ2-6, with 8 bases identical to TRBD2. Germline assignment: CDR1 SGHTA and CDR2 FQGTGA. The trim removed 4 bases at V and 4 bases at J, leaving 6 bases unmatched. The CDR3 loop spans 16 amino acids.

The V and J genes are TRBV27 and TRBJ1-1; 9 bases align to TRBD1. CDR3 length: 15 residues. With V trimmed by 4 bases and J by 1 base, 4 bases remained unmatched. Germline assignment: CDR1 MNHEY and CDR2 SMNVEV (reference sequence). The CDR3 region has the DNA TGTGCCAGCAGTTCGCCGACAGGGGGGAACACTGAAGCTTTCTTT. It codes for CASSSPTGGNTEAFF.

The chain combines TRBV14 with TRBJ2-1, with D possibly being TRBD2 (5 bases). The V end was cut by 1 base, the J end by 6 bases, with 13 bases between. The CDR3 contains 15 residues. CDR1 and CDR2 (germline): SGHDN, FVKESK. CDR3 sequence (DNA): TGTGCCAGCAGCCAAGGGTGGGAGAGAACCAATGAGCAGTTCTTC. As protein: CASSQGWERTNEQFF.

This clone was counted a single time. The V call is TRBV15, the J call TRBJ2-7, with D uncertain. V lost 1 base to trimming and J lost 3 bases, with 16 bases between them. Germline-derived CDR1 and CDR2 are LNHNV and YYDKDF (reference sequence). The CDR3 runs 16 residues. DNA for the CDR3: TGTGCCACCAGCAGAGCCGACTCAGCGATCTTCTACGAGCAGTACTTC. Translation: CATSRADSAIFYEQYF.

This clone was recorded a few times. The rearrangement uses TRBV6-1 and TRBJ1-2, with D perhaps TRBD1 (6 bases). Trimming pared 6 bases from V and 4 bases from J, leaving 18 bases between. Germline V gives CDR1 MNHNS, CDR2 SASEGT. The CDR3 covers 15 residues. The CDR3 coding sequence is TGTGCCAGCAGCGTTGGACAGATCTCAAGCTATGGCTACACCTTC. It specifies CASSVGQISSYGYTF.

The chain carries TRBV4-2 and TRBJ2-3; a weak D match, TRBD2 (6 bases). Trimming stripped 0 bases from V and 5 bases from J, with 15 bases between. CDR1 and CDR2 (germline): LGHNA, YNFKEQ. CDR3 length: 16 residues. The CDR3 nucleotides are TGTGCCAGCAGCCAAGATTACGGGCAGGGAGGAGATACGCAGTATTTT. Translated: CASSQDYGQGGDTQYF.

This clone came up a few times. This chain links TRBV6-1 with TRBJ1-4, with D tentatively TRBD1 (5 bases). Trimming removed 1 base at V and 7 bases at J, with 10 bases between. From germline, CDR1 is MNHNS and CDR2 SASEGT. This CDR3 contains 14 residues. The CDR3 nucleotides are TGTGCCAGCAGTGAAGGGCAGGGAGGTGAAAAACTGTTTTTT. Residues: CASSEGQGGEKLFF.

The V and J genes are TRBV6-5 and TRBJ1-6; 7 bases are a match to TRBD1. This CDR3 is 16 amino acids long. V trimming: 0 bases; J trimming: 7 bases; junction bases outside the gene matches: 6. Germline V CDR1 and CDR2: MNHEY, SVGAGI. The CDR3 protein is CASSYSNRGSNSPLHF. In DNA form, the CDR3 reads TGTGCCAGCAGTTACTCCAACAGGGGAAGCAATTCACCCCTCCACTTT.